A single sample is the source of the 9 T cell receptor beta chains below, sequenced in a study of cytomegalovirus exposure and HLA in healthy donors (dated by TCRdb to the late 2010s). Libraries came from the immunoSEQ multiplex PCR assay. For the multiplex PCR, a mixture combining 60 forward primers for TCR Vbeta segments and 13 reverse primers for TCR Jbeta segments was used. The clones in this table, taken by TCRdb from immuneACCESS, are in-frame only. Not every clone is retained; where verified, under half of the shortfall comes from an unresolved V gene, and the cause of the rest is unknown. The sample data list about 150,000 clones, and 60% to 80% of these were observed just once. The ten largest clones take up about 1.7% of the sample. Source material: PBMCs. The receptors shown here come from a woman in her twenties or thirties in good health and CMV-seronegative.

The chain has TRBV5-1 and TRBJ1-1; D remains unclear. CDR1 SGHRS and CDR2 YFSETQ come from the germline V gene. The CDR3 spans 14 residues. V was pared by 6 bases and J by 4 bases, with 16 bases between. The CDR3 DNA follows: TGCGCCAGCACCCGATCGGACTTTACCACTGAAGCTTTCTTT. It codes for CASTRSDFTTEAFF.

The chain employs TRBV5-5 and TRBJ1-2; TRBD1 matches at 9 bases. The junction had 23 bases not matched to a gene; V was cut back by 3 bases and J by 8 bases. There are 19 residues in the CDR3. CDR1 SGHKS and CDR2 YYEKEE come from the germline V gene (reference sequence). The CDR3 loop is CASSSQGVGTGSTLGGYTF. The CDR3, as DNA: TGTGCCAGCAGCTCGCAGGGTGTCGGGACAGGGAGTACACTGGGCGGCTACACCTTC.

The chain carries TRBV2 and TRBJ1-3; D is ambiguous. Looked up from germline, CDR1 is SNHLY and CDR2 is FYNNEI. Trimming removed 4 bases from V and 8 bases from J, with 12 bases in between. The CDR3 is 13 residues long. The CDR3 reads CASSAGQAYTIYF. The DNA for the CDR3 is TGTGCCAGCAGTGCTGGGCAGGCGTACACCATATATTTT.

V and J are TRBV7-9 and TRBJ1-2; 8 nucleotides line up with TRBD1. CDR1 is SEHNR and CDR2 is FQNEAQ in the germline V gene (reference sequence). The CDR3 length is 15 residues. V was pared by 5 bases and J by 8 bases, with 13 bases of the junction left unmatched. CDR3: CASSRSGGEVYGYTF. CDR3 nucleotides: TGTGCCAGCAGCCGTTCAGGGGGCGAGGTCTACGGCTACACCTTC.

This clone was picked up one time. DNA for the CDR3: TGTGCCAGCAGCTTCCCGCAGCGGGGAGCCCAGAACACCGGGGAGCTGTTTTTT. It specifies CASSFPQRGAQNTGELFF. The chain has TRBV11-2 and TRBJ2-2; 7 positions match TRBD2. Germline values: CDR1 SGHAT, CDR2 FQNNGV. This CDR3 spans 18 amino acids. V lost 3 bases, J lost 1 base, and 11 bases stayed unmatched. The full variable domain, rest sourced from reference TRBV11-2 and TRBJ2-2, is EAGVAQSPRYKIIEKRQSVAFWCNPISGHATLYWYQQILGQGPKLLIQFQNNGVVDDSQLPKDRFSAERLKGVDSTLKIQPAKLEDSAVYLCASSFPQRGAQNTGELFFGEGSRLTVL.

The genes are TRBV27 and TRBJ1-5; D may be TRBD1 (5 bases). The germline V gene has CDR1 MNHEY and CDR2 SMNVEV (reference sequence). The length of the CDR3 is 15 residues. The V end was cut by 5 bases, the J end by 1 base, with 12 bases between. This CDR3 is CASSMNRLSNQPQHF. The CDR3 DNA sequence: TGTGCCAGCAGTATGAACAGGTTGAGCAATCAGCCCCAGCATTTT.

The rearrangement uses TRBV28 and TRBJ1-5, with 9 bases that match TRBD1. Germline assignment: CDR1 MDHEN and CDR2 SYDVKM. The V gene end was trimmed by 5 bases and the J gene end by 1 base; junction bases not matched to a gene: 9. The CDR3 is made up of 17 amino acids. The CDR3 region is CASSRRTGALSNQPQHF. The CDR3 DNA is TGTGCCAGCAGTCGGAGGACAGGGGCCTTAAGCAATCAGCCCCAGCATTTT.

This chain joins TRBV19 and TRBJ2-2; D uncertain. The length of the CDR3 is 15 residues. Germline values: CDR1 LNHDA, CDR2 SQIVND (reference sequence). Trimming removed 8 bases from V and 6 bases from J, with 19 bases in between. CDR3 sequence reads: CASSSSGSLAGELFF. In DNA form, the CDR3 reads TGTGCCAGTTCCTCCTCGGGTAGTTTGGCCGGGGAGCTGTTTTTT.

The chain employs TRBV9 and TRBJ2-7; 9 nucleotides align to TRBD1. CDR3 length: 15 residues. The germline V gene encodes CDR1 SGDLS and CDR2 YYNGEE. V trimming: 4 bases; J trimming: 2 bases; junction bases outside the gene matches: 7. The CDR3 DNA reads TGTGCCAGCAGCCCACGGACAGGGGAGACCTACGAGCAGTACTTC. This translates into CASSPRTGETYEQYF. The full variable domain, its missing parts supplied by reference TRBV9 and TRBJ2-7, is DSGVTQTPKHLITATGQRVTLRCSPRSGDLSVYWYQQSLDQGLQFLIQYYNGEERAKGNILERFSAQQFPDLHSELNLSSLELGDSALYFCASSPRTGETYEQYFGPGTRLTVT.